A selection of T cell receptor beta chains follows, all from one sample in a study of technical replicates of blood from a handful of donors. Sequencing was performed with immunoSEQ multiplex PCR; in TCRdb, only in-frame clones are kept and a portion is missing. The sample includes some 70,000 clones, 80% to 95% of them seen just once. Sequencing was done on a sample of PBMCs. Receptors originate from a human donor in good health. Some clones in this sample may be carry-over from other donors' samples. Each CDR3 is given with its conserved first and last residue. The D gene is left open where the match is weak. Size tells how often a clone was seen (once, few, many) or the class of an expanded clone, and some rows leave it out.

TRBV7-9	once	TRBJ2-7	TRBD1	TGTGCCAGCAGCTCAACGACGCTGGGACAGGCTTCCTACGAGCAGTACTTC	CASSSTTLGQASYEQYF
TRBV7-9	few	TRBJ1-3	TRBD1	TGTGCCAGCAGCTCATTCCCCGGGACAGTCTCTGGAAACACCATATATTTT	CASSSFPGTVSGNTIYF
TRBV15	NA	TRBJ1-3	NA	TGTGCCACCAGCAGAGATCACGAGACTGCCGGAAACACCATATATTTT	CATSRDHETAGNTIYF
TRBV7-6	once	TRBJ2-7	TRBD1	TGTGCCAGCAGCTTAGTTTCAGGGGGCTTCCACGAGCAGTACTTC	CASSLVSGGFHEQYF
TRBV29-1	NA	TRBJ2-3	NA	TGCAGCGTCAAGACAGGGAGGACAGATACGCAGTATTTT	CSVKTGRTDTQYF
TRBV5-1	NA	TRBJ2-3	NA	TGCGCCAGCAGCGTCGACAGTCCCGATACGCAGTATTTT	CASSVDSPDTQYF
TRBV4-1	NA	TRBJ2-3	NA	TGCGCCAGCAGCTCACCGACAGCGAGCACAGATACGCAGTATTTT	CASSSPTASTDTQYF
TRBV29-1	NA	TRBJ2-3	TRBD2	TGCAGCGTTGCAGGACTAGCCCCCAGCACAGATACGCAGTATTTT	CSVAGLAPSTDTQYF
TRBV6-5	NA	TRBJ2-1	TRBD1	TGTGCCAGCAGGACGTTGACAGGGTCCTACAATGAGCAGTTCTTC	CASRTLTGSYNEQFF
TRBV5-4	NA	TRBJ2-3	NA	TGTGCCAGCAGCGGGAGACCGAGCACAGATACGCAGTATTTT	CASSGRPSTDTQYF
TRBV7-2	NA	TRBJ1-5	TRBD1	TGTGCCAGCAGCTTAGTTGGAGGGTCAGGGGGCGACCAGCCCCAGCATTTT	CASSLVGGSGGDQPQHF
TRBV5-1	NA	TRBJ2-3	NA	TGCGCCAGCAACCTGGTCCGGAGCACAGATACGCAGTATTTT	CASNLVRSTDTQYF
TRBV19	NA	TRBJ2-7	TRBD2	TGTGCCAGTAGCACAGCGGGAGGGCCCTACGAGCAGTACTTC	CASSTAGGPYEQYF
TRBV4-3	NA	TRBJ2-6	NA	TGCGCCAGCAGCCAAGATTTGGCAACCGGGGCCAACGTCCTGACTTTC	CASSQDLATGANVLTF
TRBV7-2	NA	TRBJ1-2	NA	TGTGCCAGCAGCTTAGACCCCGGGGGGCGGGATGGCTACACCTTC	CASSLDPGGRDGYTF
TRBV7-8	NA	TRBJ2-7	TRBD1	TGTGCCAGCAGCCCATTCGTTCCCGGACAGGTCTCCTACGAGCAGTACTTC	CASSPFVPGQVSYEQYF
TRBV5-6	NA	TRBJ1-3	NA	TGTGCCAGCAGCTTGCTTGACAGACTTGGAAACACCATATATTTT	CASSLLDRLGNTIYF
TRBV23-1	NA	TRBJ2-7	NA	TGCGCCAGCAGTCACCCAACGGGACTTGCGGATCATGGCGAGCAGTACTTC	CASSHPTGLADHGEQYF
TRBV5-4	NA	TRBJ2-1	NA	TGTGCCAGCAGCCCGATCTTACAGGGAGGGGAGAATGAGCAGTTCTTC	CASSPILQGGENEQFF
TRBV7-9	once	TRBJ2-7	TRBD1	TGTGCCAGCAGCTTATTAGGGGGCCTCTACGAGCAGTACTTC	CASSLLGGLYEQYF
TRBV7-2	NA	TRBJ1-2	NA	TGTGCCAGCAGCTTAGTTTATCTGGACAGAAGAGCTAACTATGGCTACACCTTC	CASSLVYLDRRANYGYTF
TRBV6-5	NA	TRBJ2-2	NA	TGTGCCAGCAGTTTGGGACTTCGGCGCACCGGGGAGCTGTTTTTT	CASSLGLRRTGELFF
TRBV7-8	NA	TRBJ2-5	NA	TGTGCCAGCAGCTTAGTAGACTACCAAGAGACCCAGTACTTC	CASSLVDYQETQYF
TRBV7-8	NA	TRBJ1-4	NA	TGTGCCAGCAGCCAAGAACAGACTAATGAAAAACTGTTTTTT	CASSQEQTNEKLFF
TRBV2	NA	TRBJ2-3	NA	TGTGCCAGCAGTGTGCCTAGCGTTAGCACAGATACGCAGTATTTT	CASSVPSVSTDTQYF
TRBV2	NA	TRBJ1-2	NA	TGTGCCAGCAGTGCGTCCTATGGCTACACCTTC	CASSASYGYTF
TRBV7-3	NA	TRBJ2-7	NA	TGTGCCAGCAGCTTAGGCAGGCGCTACGAGCAGTACTTC	CASSLGRRYEQYF
TRBV7-3	NA	TRBJ2-5	TRBD2	TGTGCCAGCAGCTTCGCCGGACTAGCTAAGGAGACCCAGTACTTC	CASSFAGLAKETQYF
TRBV28	NA	TRBJ1-2	TRBD1	TGTGCCAGCAGAATAGGACAGGGACCTTATGGCTACACCTTC	CASRIGQGPYGYTF
TRBV30	NA	TRBJ2-3	NA	TGTGCCTGGAGGCGGGACTCGGAGTCGGGTACGCAGTATTTT	CAWRRDSESGTQYF
TRBV4-1	NA	TRBJ2-2	NA	TGCGCCAGCAGCCAATCGCACCTCGGGATGAACACCGGGGAGCTGTTTTTT	CASSQSHLGMNTGELFF
TRBV5-4	NA	TRBJ1-2	NA	TGTGCCAGCAGCTACGGACAACCAATCTATGGCTACACCTTC	CASSYGQPIYGYTF
TRBV5-1	NA	TRBJ2-7	NA	TGCGCCAGCAGCTTGGAGAGGTACGAGCAGTACTTC	CASSLERYEQYF
TRBV6-5	NA	TRBJ2-2	TRBD2	TGTGCCAGCAGTTACTTGAGACTAGCGGGGACTGGGGAGCTGTTTTTT	CASSYLRLAGTGELFF
TRBV4-2	few	TRBJ1-1	NA	TGTGCCAGCAGCCAATTGGTAACAGGGTTCACTGAAGCTTTCTTT	CASSQLVTGFTEAFF
TRBV9	few	TRBJ1-6	TRBD1	TGTGCCAGCAGCGGACGGGACAGGGGATCACCCCTCCACTTT	CASSGRDRGSPLHF
TRBV13	NA	TRBJ2-7	TRBD2	TGTGCCAGCAGCCCCCCGGGACTAGCGGGGTACTACGAGCAGTACTTC	CASSPPGLAGYYEQYF
TRBV11-2	NA	TRBJ2-7	NA	TGTGCCAGCAGCTTATCCCACAGGCCCTACGAGCAGTACTTC	CASSLSHRPYEQYF
TRBV7-8	NA	TRBJ2-1	NA	TGTGCCAGCAGCTCCAACAATGAGCAGTTCTTC	CASSSNNEQFF
TRBV2	NA	TRBJ1-2	NA	TGTGCCAGCAGTGAACAGCCCAGGGTCGGGGGCTACACCTTC	CASSEQPRVGGYTF
TRBV29-1	NA	TRBJ2-7	TRBD2	TGCAGCGTGGAATTGCTGGGGACTAGTTTGGGGCGAGAGCAGTACTTC	CSVELLGTSLGREQYF
TRBV7-2	NA	TRBJ1-4	TRBD1	TGTGCCAGCAGCCCCGGACAGGGACGAAAACTGTTTTTT	CASSPGQGRKLFF
TRBV4-1	NA	TRBJ1-5	NA	TGCGCCAGCAGCCGGACCGGGAATAGCAATCAGCCCCAGCATTTT	CASSRTGNSNQPQHF
TRBV7-2	NA	TRBJ1-4	NA	TGTGCCAGCAGCTTGGTGGCAGGGGCTAATGAAAAACTGTTTTTT	CASSLVAGANEKLFF
TRBV2	NA	TRBJ1-3	TRBD1	TGTGCCAGCAAAAAGGGACAGGGAAACACCATATATTTT	CASKKGQGNTIYF
TRBV5-1	NA	TRBJ1-5	NA	TGCGCCAGCAGCTTGGGACAAAATCAGCCCCAGCATTTT	CASSLGQNQPQHF
TRBV30	NA	TRBJ1-5	NA	TGTGCCTGGATTGCGGGTTGCCAGCCCCAGCATTTT	CAWIAGCQPQHF
TRBV19	once	TRBJ2-3	TRBD2	TGTGCCAGTAGTGAATGGGGGGAGGGAGATACGCAGTATTTT	CASSEWGEGDTQYF
TRBV5-4	few	TRBJ2-7	TRBD1	TGTGCCAGCAGCTCCGGCAGGGGGTCCTACGAGCAGTACTTC	CASSSGRGSYEQYF
TRBV10-3	NA	TRBJ2-7	NA	TGTGCCATCAGTGAGCAGGGGCCAAGGGACGAGCAGTACTTC	CAISEQGPRDEQYF
TRBV5-1	NA	TRBJ2-1	TRBD2	TGCGCCAGCAGCTTATCCGGGGGGTACAATGAGCAGTTCTTC	CASSLSGGYNEQFF